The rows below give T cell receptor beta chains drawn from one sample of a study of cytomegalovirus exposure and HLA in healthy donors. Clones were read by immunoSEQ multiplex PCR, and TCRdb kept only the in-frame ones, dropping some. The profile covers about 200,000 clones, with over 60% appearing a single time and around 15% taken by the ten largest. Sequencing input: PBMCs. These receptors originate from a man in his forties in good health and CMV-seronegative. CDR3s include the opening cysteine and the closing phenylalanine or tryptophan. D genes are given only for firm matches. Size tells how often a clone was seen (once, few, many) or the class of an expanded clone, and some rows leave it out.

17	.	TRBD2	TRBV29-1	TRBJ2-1	CSCYYWDASGVYNEQFF	TGCAGCTGCTACTATTGGGATGCTAGCGGGGTCTACAATGAGCAGTTCTTC
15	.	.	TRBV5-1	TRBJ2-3	CASSRTGGPKDTQYF	TGCGCCAGCAGTCGGACGGGGGGCCCCAAAGATACGCAGTATTTT
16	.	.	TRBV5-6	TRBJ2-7	CASSLGVMGLRNEQYF	TGTGCCAGCAGCTTGGGGGTCATGGGGCTCCGGAACGAGCAGTACTTC
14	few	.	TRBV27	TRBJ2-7	CASSPVQGPYEQYF	TGTGCCAGCAGTCCTGTTCAGGGCCCCTACGAGCAGTACTTC
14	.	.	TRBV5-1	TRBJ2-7	CASSREGGGSEQYF	TGCGCCAGCAGCAGGGAAGGTGGAGGCTCCGAGCAGTACTTC
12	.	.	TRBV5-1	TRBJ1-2	CASSLGSNGYTF	TGCGCCAGCAGCTTGGGAAGCAATGGCTACACCTTC
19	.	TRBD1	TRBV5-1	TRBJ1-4	CASSLGTGGAELTNEKLFF	TGCGCCAGCAGCTTGGGGACAGGGGGCGCGGAGTTAACTAATGAAAAACTGTTTTTT
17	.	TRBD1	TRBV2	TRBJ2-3	CASSRDRGFGGTDTQYF	TGTGCCAGCAGTAGGGACAGGGGATTCGGGGGCACAGATACGCAGTATTTT
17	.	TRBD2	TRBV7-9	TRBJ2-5	CSSSSGLAGLTQETQYF	TGTTCCAGCAGCTCCGGACTAGCGGGCCTCACTCAAGAGACCCAGTACTTC
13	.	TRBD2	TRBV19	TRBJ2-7	CASSNREGYEQYF	TGTGCCAGTAGTAACCGGGAGGGATACGAGCAGTACTTC
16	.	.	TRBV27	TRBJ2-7	CASSFHRWGTSFKQYF	TGTGCCAGCAGTTTTCATCGTTGGGGCACCTCCTTTAAGCAGTACTTC
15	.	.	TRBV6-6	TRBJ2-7	CASTLIRGGLYEQYF	TGTGCCAGCACCCTAATAAGGGGGGGACTCTACGAGCAGTACTTC
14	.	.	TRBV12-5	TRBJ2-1	CASGQTGTLNEQFF	TGTGCTAGTGGCCAAACCGGGACTCTGAATGAGCAGTTCTTC
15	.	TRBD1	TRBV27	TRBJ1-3	CASSLQGASGNTIYF	TGTGCCAGCAGTTTACAGGGGGCTTCTGGAAACACCATATATTTT
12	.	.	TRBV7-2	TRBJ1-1	CASSHWNTEAFF	TGTGCCAGCAGCCATTGGAACACTGAAGCTTTCTTT
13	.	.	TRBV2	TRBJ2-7	CASTGGYGYEQYF	TGTGCCAGCACCGGCGGATATGGCTACGAGCAGTACTTC
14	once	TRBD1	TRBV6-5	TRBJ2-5	CASSYTGGRETQYF	TGTGCCAGCAGTTACACAGGGGGGCGGGAGACCCAGTACTTC
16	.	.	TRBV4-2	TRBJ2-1	CASSQMSGGGYNEQFF	TGTGCCAGCAGCCAAATGAGCGGAGGTGGGTACAATGAGCAGTTCTTC
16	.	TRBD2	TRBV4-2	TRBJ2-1	CASSQVKTSGSNEQFF	TGTGCCAGCAGCCAAGTGAAGACTAGCGGGAGTAATGAGCAGTTCTTC
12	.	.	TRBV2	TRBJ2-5	CARGQSQETQYF	TGTGCCAGAGGACAGAGCCAAGAGACCCAGTACTTC
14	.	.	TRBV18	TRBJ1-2	CASSPLRGDYGYTF	TGTGCCAGCTCACCACTCAGGGGAGACTATGGCTACACCTTC
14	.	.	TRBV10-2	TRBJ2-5	CASSESWGEETQYF	TGCGCCAGCAGTGAGTCCTGGGGGGAAGAGACCCAGTACTTC
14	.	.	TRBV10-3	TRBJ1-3	CAILIPGAGNTIYF	TGTGCCATCCTGATACCAGGTGCTGGAAACACCATATATTTT
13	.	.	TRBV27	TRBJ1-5	CASSFAGDQPQHF	TGTGCCAGCAGTTTCGCAGGTGATCAGCCCCAGCATTTT
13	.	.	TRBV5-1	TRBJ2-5	CASRYWQQETQYF	TGCGCCAGCAGGTATTGGCAGCAAGAGACCCAGTACTTC
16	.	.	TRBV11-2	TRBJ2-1	CASSLVLRLVNNEQFF	TGTGCCAGCAGCTTAGTACTCCGTTTGGTAAACAATGAGCAGTTCTTC
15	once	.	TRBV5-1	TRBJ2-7	CASSPRQDASYEQYF	TGCGCCAGCAGCCCCCGACAGGATGCCTCCTACGAGCAGTACTTC
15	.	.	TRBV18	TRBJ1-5	CASSPPGGYNQPQHF	TGTGCCAGCTCACCACCGGGAGGATACAATCAGCCCCAGCATTTT
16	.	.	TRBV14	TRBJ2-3	CASSHIQGKGPDTQYF	TGTGCCAGCAGCCACATACAGGGAAAAGGGCCAGATACGCAGTATTTT
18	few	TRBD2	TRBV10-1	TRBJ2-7	CASSESISSGRTLGEQYF	TGCGCCAGCAGTGAGTCGATTAGCAGCGGGAGAACCCTGGGGGAGCAGTACTTC
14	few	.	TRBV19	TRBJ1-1	CASSIQGLNTEAFF	TGTGCCAGTAGTATCCAGGGGCTGAACACTGAAGCTTTCTTT
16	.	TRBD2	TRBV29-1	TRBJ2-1	CSVEDRGGLSYNEQFF	TGCAGCGTTGAAGATCGGGGGGGATTGTCCTACAATGAGCAGTTCTTC
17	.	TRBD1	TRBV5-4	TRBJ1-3	CASSAAKQGASGNTIYF	TGTGCCAGCAGCGCGGCGAAACAGGGGGCCTCTGGAAACACCATATATTTT
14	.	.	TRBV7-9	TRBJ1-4	CASSYDRSSEKLFF	TGTGCCAGCAGCTATGACAGAAGCAGTGAAAAACTGTTTTTT
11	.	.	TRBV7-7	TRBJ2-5	CAAGGTETQYF	TGTGCGGCCGGCGGGACGGAGACCCAGTACTTC
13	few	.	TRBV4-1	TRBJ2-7	CASSLRSSYEQYF	TGCGCCAGCAGCCTGCGGAGTTCCTACGAGCAGTACTTC
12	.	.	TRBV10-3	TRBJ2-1	CAIAGIHNEQFF	TGTGCCATTGCGGGGATCCACAATGAGCAGTTCTTC
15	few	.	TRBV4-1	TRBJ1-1	CASTSNPGMNTEAFF	TGCGCCAGCACCTCCAACCCAGGGATGAACACTGAAGCTTTCTTT
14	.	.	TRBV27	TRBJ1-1	CASSLSGGGTEAFF	TGTGCCAGCAGTTTATCAGGGGGGGGAACTGAAGCTTTCTTT
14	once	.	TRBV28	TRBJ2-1	CASSFRAGYNEQFF	TGTGCCAGCAGTTTCAGGGCGGGGTACAATGAGCAGTTCTTC
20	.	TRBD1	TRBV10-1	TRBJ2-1	CATSSGTGARRTSSYNEQFF	TGCGCCACCTCCTCCGGGACAGGGGCTCGTAGAACCAGCTCCTACAATGAGCAGTTCTTC
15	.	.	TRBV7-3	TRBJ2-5	CASSLIGGTQETQYF	TGTGCCAGCAGCTTAATCGGCGGGACCCAAGAGACCCAGTACTTC
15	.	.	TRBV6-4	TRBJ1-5	CARRRQPYSNQPQHF	TGTGCCAGGAGGAGGCAGCCTTATAGCAATCAGCCCCAGCATTTT
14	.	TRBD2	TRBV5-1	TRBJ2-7	CASSWTSGSYEQYF	TGCGCCAGCAGCTGGACTAGCGGCTCCTACGAGCAGTACTTC
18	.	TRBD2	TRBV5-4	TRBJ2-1	CASSLEPQSGRFYNEQFF	TGTGCCAGCAGCTTGGAGCCACAAAGCGGGAGATTCTACAATGAGCAGTTCTTC
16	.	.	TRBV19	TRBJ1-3	CASSISHVLSGNTIYF	TGTGCCAGTAGTATCAGTCACGTCCTCTCTGGAAACACCATATATTTT
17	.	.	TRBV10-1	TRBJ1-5	CASSDVISGNSNQPQHF	TGCGCCAGCAGTGACGTCATTAGCGGGAATAGCAATCAGCCCCAGCATTTT
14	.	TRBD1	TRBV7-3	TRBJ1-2	CASSLDRAGGGYTF	TGTGCCAGCAGCTTAGATAGGGCAGGGGGGGGCTACACCTTC
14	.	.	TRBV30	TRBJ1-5	CAWSSGRPNQPQHF	TGTGCCTGGAGTTCTGGCAGGCCGAATCAGCCCCAGCATTTT
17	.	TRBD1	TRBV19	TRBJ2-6	CASTDRGTFSGANVLTF	TGTGCCAGTACAGACAGGGGAACTTTCTCTGGGGCCAACGTCCTGACTTTC
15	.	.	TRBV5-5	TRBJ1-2	CASSATGTPRFGYTF	TGTGCCAGCAGCGCGACCGGGACACCCAGATTTGGCTACACCTTC
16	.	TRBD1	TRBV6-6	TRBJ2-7	CASGPPGTGTTYEQYF	TGTGCCAGCGGGCCACCCGGGACAGGGACAACCTACGAGCAGTACTTC
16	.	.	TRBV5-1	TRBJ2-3	CASSLGDSGYTDTQYF	TGCGCCAGCAGCTTGGGAGATAGCGGATACACAGATACGCAGTATTTT